Reported below is one T cell receptor beta chain. Its matching antigen is unknown. TCRdb re-derived calls from the 5' RACE reads in MiXCR, one entry per CDR3 protein. Of some 250,000 distinct CDR3 sequences in the sample, over 8.5% were seen once. V gave up 6 bases and J gave up 7 bases, with 13 bases separating them. Germline lookup yields CDR1 SGHTA and CDR2 FQGTGA. The CDR3 is 13 residues long. This sample is drawn from a study of T-cell memory formation after mild COVID-19. Findings and caveats of the study: Pre-infection memory contained some responding clones, which suggested that cross-reactive memory had joined. Researchers report contracting CD4+ clones mostly in CM and EM, with CD8+ clones in EMRA.

What was sequenced was PBMCs or a T cell subset sorted from them (not recorded which). This TCR derives from a man aged 18-30 years who had mild COVID-19 (a few samples of this study predate the infection). Cell type and time point are not known. The chain carries TRBV7-3 and TRBJ2-1; D unresolved. CDR3 sequence (DNA): TGTGCCAGCAGTCCAGGAAGCTCGAATGAGCAGTTCTTC. It codes for CASSPGSSNEQFF.